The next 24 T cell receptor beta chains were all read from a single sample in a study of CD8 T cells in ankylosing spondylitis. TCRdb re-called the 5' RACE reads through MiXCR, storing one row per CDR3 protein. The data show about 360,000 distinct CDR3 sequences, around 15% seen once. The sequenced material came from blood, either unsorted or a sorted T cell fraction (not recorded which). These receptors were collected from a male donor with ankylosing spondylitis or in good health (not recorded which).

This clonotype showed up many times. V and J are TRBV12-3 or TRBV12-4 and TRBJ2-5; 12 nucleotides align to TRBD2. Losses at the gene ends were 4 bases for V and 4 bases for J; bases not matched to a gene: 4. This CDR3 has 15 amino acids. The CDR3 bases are TGTGCCAGCAGTTCAGGACTAGCGGGGACAGAGACCCAGTACTTC. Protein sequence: CASSSGLAGTETQYF.

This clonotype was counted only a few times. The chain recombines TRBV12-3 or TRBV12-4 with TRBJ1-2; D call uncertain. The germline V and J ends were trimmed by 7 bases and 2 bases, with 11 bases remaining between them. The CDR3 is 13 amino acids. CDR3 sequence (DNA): TGTGCCAGCACCTTGGACGACAACTATGGCTACACCTTC. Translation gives CASTLDDNYGYTF.

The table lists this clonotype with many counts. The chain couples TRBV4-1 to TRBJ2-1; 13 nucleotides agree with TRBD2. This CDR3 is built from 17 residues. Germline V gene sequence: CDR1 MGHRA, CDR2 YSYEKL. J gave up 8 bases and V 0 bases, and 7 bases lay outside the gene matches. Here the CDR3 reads CASSQEKTSGGIDEQFF. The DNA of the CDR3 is TGCGCCAGCAGCCAAGAAAAGACTAGCGGGGGGATCGATGAGCAGTTCTTC.

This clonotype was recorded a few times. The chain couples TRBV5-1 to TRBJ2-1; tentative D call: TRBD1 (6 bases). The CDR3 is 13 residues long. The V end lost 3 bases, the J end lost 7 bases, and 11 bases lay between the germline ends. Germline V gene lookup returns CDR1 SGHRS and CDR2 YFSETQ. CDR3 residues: CASSWTAGNEQFF. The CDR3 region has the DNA TGCGCCAGCAGCTGGACAGCTGGGAATGAGCAGTTCTTC.

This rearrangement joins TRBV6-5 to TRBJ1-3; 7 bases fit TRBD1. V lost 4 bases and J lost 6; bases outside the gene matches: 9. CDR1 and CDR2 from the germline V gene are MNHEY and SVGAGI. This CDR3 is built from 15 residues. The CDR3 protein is CASSSPTGIENTIYF. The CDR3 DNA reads TGTGCCAGCAGTTCACCGACAGGGATTGAAAACACCATATATTTT.

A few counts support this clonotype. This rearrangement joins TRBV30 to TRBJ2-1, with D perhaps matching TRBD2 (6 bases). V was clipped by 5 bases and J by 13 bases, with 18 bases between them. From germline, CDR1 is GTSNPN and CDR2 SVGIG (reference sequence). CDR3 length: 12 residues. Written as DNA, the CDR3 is TGTGCCTGGGTTAGGGGTAGCGGCTCACAGTTCTTC. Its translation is CAWVRGSGSQFF.

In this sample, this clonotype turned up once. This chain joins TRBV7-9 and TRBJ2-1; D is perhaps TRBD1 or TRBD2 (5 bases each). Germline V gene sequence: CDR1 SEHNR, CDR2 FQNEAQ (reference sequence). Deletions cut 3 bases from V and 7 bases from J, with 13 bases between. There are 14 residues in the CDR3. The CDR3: CASSFDYTGNEQFF. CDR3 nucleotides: TGTGCCAGCAGCTTTGACTATACAGGAAATGAGCAGTTCTTC.

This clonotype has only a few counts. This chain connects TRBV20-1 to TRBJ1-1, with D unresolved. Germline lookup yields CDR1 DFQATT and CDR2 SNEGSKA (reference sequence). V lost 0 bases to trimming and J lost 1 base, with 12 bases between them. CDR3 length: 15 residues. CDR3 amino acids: CSARDLGKSNTEAFF. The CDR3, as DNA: TGCAGTGCTAGAGACCTGGGGAAATCGAACACTGAAGCTTTCTTT.

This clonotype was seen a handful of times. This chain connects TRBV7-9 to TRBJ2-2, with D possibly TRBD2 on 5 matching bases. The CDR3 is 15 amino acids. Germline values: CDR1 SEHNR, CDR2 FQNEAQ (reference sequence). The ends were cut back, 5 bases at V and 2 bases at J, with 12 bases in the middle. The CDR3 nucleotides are TGTGCCAGCAGCCTCCGTCGGGGAAACACCGGGGAGCTGTTTTTT. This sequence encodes CASSLRRGNTGELFF.

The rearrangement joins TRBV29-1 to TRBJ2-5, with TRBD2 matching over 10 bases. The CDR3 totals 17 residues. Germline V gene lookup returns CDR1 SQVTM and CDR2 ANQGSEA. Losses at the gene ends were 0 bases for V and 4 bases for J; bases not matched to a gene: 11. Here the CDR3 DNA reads TGCAGCGTTGAAGATCGGCCTAGCGGGGGACTAAGAGAGACCCAGTACTTC. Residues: CSVEDRPSGGLRETQYF. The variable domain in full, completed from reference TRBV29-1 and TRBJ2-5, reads SAVISQKPSRDICQRGTSLTIQCQVDSQVTMMFWYRQQPGQSLTLIATANQGSEATYESGFVIDKFPISRPNLTFSTLTVSNMSPEDSSIYLCSVEDRPSGGLRETQYFGPGTRLLVL.

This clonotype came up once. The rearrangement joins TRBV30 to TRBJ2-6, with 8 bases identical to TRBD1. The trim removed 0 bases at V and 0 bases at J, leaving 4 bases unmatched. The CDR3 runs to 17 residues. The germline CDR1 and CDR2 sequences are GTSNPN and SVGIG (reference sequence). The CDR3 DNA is TGTGCCTGGAGTGTAACAGGGGGGAGCTCTGGGGCCAACGTCCTGACTTTC. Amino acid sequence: CAWSVTGGSSGANVLTF.

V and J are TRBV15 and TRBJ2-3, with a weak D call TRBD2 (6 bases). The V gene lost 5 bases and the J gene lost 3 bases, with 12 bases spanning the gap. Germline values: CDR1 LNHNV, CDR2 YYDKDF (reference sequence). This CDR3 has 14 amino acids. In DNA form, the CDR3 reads TGTGCCACCAGCGCGGGGAGTATTACAGATACGCAGTATTTT. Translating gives CATSAGSITDTQYF. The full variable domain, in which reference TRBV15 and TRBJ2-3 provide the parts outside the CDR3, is DAMVIQNPRYQVTQFGKPVTLSCSQTLNHNVMYWYQQKSSQAPKLLFHYYDKDFNNEADTPDNFQSRRPNTSFCFLDIRSPGLGDTAMYLCATSAGSITDTQYFGPGTRLTVL.

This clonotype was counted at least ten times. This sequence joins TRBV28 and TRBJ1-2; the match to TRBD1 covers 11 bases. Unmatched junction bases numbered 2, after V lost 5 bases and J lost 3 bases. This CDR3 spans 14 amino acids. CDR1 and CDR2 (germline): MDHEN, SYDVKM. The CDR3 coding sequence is TGTGCCAGCAGTAGGACAGGGGGCGACTATGGCTACACCTTC. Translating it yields CASSRTGGDYGYTF.

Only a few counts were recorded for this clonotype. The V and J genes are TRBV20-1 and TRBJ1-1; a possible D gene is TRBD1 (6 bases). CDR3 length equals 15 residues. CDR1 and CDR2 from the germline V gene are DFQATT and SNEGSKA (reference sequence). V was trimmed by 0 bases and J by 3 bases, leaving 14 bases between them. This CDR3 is CSARDGAGAHTEAFF. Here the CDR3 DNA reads TGCAGTGCTAGAGATGGGGCAGGGGCGCACACTGAAGCTTTCTTT.

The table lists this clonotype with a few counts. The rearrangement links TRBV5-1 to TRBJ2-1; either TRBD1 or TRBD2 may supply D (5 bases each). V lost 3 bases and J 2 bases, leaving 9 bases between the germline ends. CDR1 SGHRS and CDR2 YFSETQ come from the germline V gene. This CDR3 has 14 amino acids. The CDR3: CASSWETAYNEQFF. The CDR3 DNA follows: TGCGCCAGCAGCTGGGAGACAGCCTACAATGAGCAGTTCTTC.

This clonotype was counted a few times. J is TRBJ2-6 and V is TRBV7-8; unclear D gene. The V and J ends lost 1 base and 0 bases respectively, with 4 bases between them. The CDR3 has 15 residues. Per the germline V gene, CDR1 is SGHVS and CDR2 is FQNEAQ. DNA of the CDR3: TGTGCCAGCAGCTTAGTGCCCTCTGGGGCCAACGTCCTGACTTTC. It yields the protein CASSLVPSGANVLTF.

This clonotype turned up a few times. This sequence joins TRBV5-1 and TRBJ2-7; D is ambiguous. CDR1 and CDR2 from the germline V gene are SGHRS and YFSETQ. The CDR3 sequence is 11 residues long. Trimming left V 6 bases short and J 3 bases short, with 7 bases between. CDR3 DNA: TGCGCCAGCAACGAATACTACGAGCAGTACTTC. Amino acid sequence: CASNEYYEQYF.

CDR3 coding DNA: TGTGCCAGCAGTGACAGGGAAGCCTACGAGCAGTACTTC. This encodes CASSDREAYEQYF. The rearrangement joins TRBV6-1 to TRBJ2-7, with TRBD1 as a possible D gene (5 bases). CDR3 length equals 13 residues. Trimming removed 3 bases at V and 2 bases at J, with 8 bases between. Germline CDR1 and CDR2: MNHNS and SASEGT.

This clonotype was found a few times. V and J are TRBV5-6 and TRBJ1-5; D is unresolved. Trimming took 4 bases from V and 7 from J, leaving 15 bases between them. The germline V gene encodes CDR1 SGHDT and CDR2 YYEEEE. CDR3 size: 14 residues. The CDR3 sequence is CASSRGGRYQPQHF. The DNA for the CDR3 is TGTGCCAGCAGCCGGGGAGGTCGCTACCAGCCCCAGCATTTT.

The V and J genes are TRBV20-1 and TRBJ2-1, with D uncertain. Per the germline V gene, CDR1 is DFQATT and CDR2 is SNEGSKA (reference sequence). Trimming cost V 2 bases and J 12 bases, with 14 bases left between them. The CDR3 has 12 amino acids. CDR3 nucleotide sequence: TGCAGTGCTAGAAAGGGCCAAAAGGGGCAGTTCTTC. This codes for CSARKGQKGQFF.

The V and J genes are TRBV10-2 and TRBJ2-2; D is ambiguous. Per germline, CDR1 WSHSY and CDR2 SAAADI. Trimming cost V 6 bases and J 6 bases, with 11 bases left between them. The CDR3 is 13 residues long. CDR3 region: CASRRLDAGELFF. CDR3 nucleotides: TGCGCCAGCAGGAGATTGGACGCCGGGGAGCTGTTTTTT.

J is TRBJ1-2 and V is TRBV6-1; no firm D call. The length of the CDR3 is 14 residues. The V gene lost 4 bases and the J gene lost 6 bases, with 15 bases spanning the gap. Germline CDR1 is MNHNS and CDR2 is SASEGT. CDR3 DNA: TGTGCCAGCAGTGCCTCCGGGTCTATCGATGGCTACACCTTC. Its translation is CASSASGSIDGYTF.

This CDR3 is CAWSRGGYEQYF. CDR3 in DNA: TGTGCCTGGAGCCGGGGCGGCTACGAGCAGTACTTC. The chain uses TRBV30 and TRBJ2-7; D may match TRBD1 or TRBD2 (5 bases each). The CDR3 covers 12 residues. The V end lost 3 bases, the J end lost 3 bases, and 9 bases lay between the germline ends. Germline assignment: CDR1 GTSNPN and CDR2 SVGIG (reference sequence).

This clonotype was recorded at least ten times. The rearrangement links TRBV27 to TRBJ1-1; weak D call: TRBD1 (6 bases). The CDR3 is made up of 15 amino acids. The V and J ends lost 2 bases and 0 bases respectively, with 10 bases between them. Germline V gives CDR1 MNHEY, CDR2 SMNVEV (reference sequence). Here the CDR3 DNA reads TGTGCCAGCAGTTTAGGGGGCAGATTGAACACTGAAGCTTTCTTT. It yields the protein CASSLGGRLNTEAFF.